The present TCR beta chain was sequenced within a study of cytomegalovirus exposure and HLA in healthy donors. When sampled, the donors appeared nominally healthy, though they likely had unrecorded immune exposures. The study, taken as a whole, reports: The classifier was said to identify cytomegalovirus status with high specificity and sensitivity.

The CDR3 covers 17 residues. V lost 2 bases to trimming and J lost 4 bases, with 17 bases between them. Germline V gene data show CDR1 as LNHNV and CDR2 as YYDKDF (reference sequence). This clone occurred once. The antigen remains undetermined. In the PCR, 60 Vbeta and 13 Jbeta primers were used. Only in-frame clones appear in the TCRdb table, and some are missing; sequencing was by immunoSEQ multiplex PCR. The sample shows approximately 150,000 clones, about 88% of them seen only once. The source of this sequence is a man aged 25 to 40 in good health and CMV-seropositive. This chain joins TRBV15 and TRBJ2-2, with D maybe TRBD2 (6 bases). The sample taken for sequencing was PBMCs. The CDR3 region has the DNA TGTGCCACCAGCAGAAACATACGGGAGCTGGGCACCGGGGAGCTGTTTTTT. It yields the protein CATSRNIRELGTGELFF.